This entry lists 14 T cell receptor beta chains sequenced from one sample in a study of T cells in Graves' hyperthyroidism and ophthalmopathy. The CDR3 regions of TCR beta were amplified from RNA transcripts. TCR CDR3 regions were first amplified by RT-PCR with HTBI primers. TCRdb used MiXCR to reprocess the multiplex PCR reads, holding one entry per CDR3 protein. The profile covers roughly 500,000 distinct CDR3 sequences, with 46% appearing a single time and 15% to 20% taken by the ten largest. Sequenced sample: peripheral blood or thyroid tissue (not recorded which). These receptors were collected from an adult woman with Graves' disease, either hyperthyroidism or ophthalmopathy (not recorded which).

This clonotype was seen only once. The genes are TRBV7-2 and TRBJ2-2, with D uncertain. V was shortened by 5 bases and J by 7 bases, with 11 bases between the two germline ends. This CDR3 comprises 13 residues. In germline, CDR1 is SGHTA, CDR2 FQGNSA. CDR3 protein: CASSHSVYGELFF. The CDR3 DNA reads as TGTGCCAGCAGCCATTCAGTGTACGGGGAGCTGTTTTTT.

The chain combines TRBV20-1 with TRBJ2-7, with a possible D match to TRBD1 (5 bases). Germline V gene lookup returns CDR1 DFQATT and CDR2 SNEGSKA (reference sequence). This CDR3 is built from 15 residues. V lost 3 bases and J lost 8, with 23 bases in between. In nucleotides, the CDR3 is TGCAGTGCTAGTTCAGGGCGGTGGGGTCAGCCCCAGCAGTACTTC. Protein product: CSASSGRWGQPQQYF.

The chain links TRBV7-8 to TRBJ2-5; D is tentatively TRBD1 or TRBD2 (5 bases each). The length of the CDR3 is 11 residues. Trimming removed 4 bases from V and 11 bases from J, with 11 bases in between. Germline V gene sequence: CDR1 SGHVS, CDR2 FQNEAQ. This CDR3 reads CASSSGDRQYF. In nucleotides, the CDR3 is TGTGCCAGCAGCTCCGGGGACCGGCAGTACTTC. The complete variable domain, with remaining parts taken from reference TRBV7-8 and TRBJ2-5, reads GAGVSQSPRYKVAKRGQDVALRCDPISGHVSLFWYQQALGQGPEFLTYFQNEAQLDKSGLPSDRFFAERPEGSVSTLKIQRTQQEDSAVYLCASSSGDRQYFGPGTRLLVL.

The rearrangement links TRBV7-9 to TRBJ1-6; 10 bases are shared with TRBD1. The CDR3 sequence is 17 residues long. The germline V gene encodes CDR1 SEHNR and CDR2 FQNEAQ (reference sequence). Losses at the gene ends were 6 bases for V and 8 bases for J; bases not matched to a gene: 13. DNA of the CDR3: TGTGCCAGCAGTCCTGGGACAGGGGACATCTCCTATTCACCCCTCCACTTT. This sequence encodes CASSPGTGDISYSPLHF.

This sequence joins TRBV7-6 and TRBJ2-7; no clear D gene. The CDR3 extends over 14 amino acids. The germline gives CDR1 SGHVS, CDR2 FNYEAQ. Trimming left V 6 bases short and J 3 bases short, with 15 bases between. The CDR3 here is CASSIWTGHYEQYF. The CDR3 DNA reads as TGTGCCAGCAGTATATGGACCGGGCACTACGAGCAGTACTTC.

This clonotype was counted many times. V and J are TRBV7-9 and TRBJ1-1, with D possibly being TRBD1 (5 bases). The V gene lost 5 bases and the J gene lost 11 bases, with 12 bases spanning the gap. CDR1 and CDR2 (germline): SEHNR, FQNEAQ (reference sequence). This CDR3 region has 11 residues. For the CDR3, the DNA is TGTGCCAGCAGCCCTAGACAGTATGCTTTCTTT. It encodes CASSPRQYAFF.

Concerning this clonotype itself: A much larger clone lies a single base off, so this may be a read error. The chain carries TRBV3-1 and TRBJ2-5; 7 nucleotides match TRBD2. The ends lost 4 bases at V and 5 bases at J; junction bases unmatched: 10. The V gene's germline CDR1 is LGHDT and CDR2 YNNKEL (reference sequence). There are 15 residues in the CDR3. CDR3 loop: CASSRDAAGEETQYF. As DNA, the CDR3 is TGTGCCAGCAGCCGAGACGCGGCGGGGGAGGAGACCCAGTACTTC.

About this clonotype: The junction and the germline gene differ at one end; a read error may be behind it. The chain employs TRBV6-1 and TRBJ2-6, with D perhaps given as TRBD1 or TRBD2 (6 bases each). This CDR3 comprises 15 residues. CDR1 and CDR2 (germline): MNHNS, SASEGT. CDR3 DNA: TGTGCCAGCCTGGAGGGGGACACTGGTGCCAACGTCCTGACTTTC. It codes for CASLEGDTGANVLTF.

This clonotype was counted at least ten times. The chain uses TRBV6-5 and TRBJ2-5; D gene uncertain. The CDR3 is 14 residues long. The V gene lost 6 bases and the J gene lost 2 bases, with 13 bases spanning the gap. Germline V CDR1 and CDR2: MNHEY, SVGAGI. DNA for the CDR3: TGTGCCAGCAGGCTATCCCGGAAACAAGAGACCCAGTACTTC. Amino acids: CASRLSRKQETQYF.

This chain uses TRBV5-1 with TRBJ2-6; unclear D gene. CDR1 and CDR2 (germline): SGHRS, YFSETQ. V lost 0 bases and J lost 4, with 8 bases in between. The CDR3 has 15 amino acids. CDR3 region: CASSLEYAGANVLTF. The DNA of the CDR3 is TGCGCCAGCAGCTTGGAGTATGCAGGGGCCAACGTCCTGACTTTC.

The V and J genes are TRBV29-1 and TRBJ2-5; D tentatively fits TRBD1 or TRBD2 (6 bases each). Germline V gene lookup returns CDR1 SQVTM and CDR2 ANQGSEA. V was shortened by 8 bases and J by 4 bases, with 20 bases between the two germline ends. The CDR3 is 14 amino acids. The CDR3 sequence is CSSPTGAQRETQYF. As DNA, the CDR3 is TGCAGCAGTCCCACGGGGGCGCAGAGAGAGACCCAGTACTTC. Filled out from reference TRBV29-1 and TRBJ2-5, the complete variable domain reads SAVISQKPSRDICQRGTSLTIQCQVDSQVTMMFWYRQQPGQSLTLIATANQGSEATYESGFVIDKFPISRPNLTFSTLTVSNMSPEDSSIYLCSSPTGAQRETQYFGPGTRLLVL.

The chain's CDR3 is CASSLDGFGDYNSPLHF. The CDR3 nucleotides are TGTGCCAGCAGCTTAGATGGGTTCGGCGACTATAATTCACCCCTCCACTTT. J is TRBJ1-6 and V is TRBV11-2; D remains unclear. Deletions cut 0 bases from V and 3 bases from J, with 12 bases between. Germline lookup yields CDR1 SGHAT and CDR2 FQNNGV. CDR3 length equals 17 residues.

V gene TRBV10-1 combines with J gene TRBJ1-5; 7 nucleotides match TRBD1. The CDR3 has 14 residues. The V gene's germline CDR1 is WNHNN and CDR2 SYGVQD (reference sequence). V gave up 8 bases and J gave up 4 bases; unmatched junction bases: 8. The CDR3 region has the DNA TGCGCCAGCCGGCGTGAGGGACAGAATCAGCCCCAGCATTTT. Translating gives CASRREGQNQPQHF.

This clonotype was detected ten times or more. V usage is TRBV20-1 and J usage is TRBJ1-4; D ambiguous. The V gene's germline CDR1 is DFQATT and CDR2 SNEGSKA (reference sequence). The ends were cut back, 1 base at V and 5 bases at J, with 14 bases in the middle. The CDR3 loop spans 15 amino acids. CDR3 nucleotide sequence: TGCAGTGCTAGAGGGCAGCCGGACGAAAATGAAAAACTGTTTTTT. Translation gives CSARGQPDENEKLFF.